Detailed here is one T cell receptor (beta chain). The target antigen is unknown. 13 Jbeta primers and 60 Vbeta primers were used for the PCR. Some clones are missing from TCRdb's copy, which holds only in-frame ones; the method was immunoSEQ multiplex PCR. The sample lists about 160,000 clones; just over 70% were seen once. These data come from a study of cytomegalovirus exposure and HLA in healthy donors. Study information: Early released data comprised about 85 million unique TCRs from HLA-typed donors. General study results and limits: Rarity characterized most TCR sequences, yet some public TCRs appeared in many donors.

The CDR3 has 16 amino acids. The ends were cut back, 5 bases at V and 0 bases at J, with 11 bases in the middle. Germline V CDR1 and CDR2: SGHAT, FQNNGV. The chain recombines TRBV11-2 with TRBJ2-6; tentative D call: TRBD2 (5 bases). The sequencing input was PBMCs. The clonotype originates from a man aged 18 to 30 in good health and CMV-seropositive. CDR3 coding DNA: TGTGCCAGCAGCCCACCGGCGGGCTCTGGGGCCAACGTCCTGACTTTC. It codes for CASSPPAGSGANVLTF.